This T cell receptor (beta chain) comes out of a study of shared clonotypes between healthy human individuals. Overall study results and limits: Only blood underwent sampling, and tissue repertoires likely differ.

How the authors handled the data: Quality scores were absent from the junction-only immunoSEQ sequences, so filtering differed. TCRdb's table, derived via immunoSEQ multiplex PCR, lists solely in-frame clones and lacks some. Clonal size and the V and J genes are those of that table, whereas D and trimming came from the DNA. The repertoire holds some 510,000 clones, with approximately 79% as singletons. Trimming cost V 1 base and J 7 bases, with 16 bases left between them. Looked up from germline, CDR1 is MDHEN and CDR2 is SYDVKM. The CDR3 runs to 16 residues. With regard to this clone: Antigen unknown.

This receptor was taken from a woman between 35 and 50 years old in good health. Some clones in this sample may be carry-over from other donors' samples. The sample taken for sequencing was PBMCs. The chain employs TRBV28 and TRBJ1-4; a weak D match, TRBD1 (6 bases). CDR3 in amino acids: CASSLSRGTGTEKLFF. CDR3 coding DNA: TGTGCCAGCAGTTTATCTAGGGGGACGGGGACTGAAAAACTGTTTTTT.